This T cell receptor beta chain was recorded in a study of beta chain features in type 1 diabetes. At the level of the study: The examined sorted cells totaled 107,917,701 across samples. Whole-study findings and limits: There was no resolution here of whether HLA type influences TCRB rearrangement.

This clone occurred a few times. Antigen: not known. This CDR3 has 14 amino acids. The V gene lost 0 bases and the J gene lost 4 bases, with 10 bases spanning the gap. Germline-derived CDR1 and CDR2 are MGHRA and YSYEKL. Every bit of the isolated RNA underwent reverse transcription, so sequencing read expressed TCRB transcripts. Clones were sequenced by immunoSEQ multiplex PCR, and TCRdb holds only the in-frame ones, with some missing. This sample has 350,000 to 400,000 clones, with over 13% found just once. The sequence was obtained from a woman in her late teens or twenties in good health. V is TRBV4-1 and J is TRBJ2-7; D call uncertain. Sample: naive CD4+ T cells from blood. As DNA, the CDR3 is TGCGCCAGCAGCCAAGATGAGCGAGTATACGAGCAGTACTTC. This sequence encodes CASSQDERVYEQYF.